Presented here are 11 T cell receptor beta chains from one specimen sequenced in a study of cytomegalovirus exposure and HLA in healthy donors. It was with 60 Vbeta and 13 Jbeta primers that the PCR ran. Method: immunoSEQ multiplex PCR; TCRdb's copy keeps in-frame clones and lacks some. The table includes some 90,000 clones, 70% detected once. Sample: PBMCs. Source of these receptors: a man in his fifties in good health and CMV-seronegative.

The chain combines TRBV25-1 with TRBJ1-6, with D unclear. The V gene lost 7 bases and the J gene lost 6 bases, with 16 bases spanning the gap. Looked up from germline, CDR1 is MGHDK and CDR2 is SYGVNS. The CDR3 length is 15 residues. CDR3 coding DNA: TGTGCCAGCACCCGGAGCGGTGCGTTTAATTCACCCCTCCACTTT. Translating gives CASTRSGAFNSPLHF.

The CDR3 DNA is TGCGCCAGCAGCCAAGTAGGGCTAGCGGGGGAGCAGTTCTTC. Encoded protein: CASSQVGLAGEQFF. The chain has TRBV4-1 and TRBJ2-1; the match to TRBD2 covers 9 bases. This CDR3 is built from 14 residues. CDR1 is MGHRA and CDR2 is YSYEKL in the germline V gene. V shed 1 base, J shed 10 bases, and the junction held 5 bases outside the gene matches.

This CDR3 is CASSLGARNYEQYF. The DNA of the CDR3 is TGTGCCAGCAGCTTAGGTGCCAGAAACTACGAGCAGTACTTC. This chain connects TRBV7-6 to TRBJ2-7; D remains unclear. V was pared by 1 base and J by 3 bases, with 10 bases between. The length of the CDR3 is 14 residues. CDR1 and CDR2 (germline): SGHVS, FNYEAQ.

This clone turned up a few times. The chain combines TRBV18 with TRBJ2-7; D is perhaps TRBD1 (6 bases). The V end was cut by 4 bases, the J end by 3 bases, with 16 bases between. CDR3 length: 15 amino acids. CDR1 and CDR2 (germline): KGHSH, LQKENI. The CDR3 loop is CASSQEQGLGYEQYF. CDR3 bases: TGTGCCAGCTCACAAGAGCAGGGGTTAGGCTACGAGCAGTACTTC.

The chain is built from TRBV19 and TRBJ1-2; D not resolved. Trimming removed 8 bases at V and 0 bases at J, with 10 bases between. Germline assignment: CDR1 LNHDA and CDR2 SQIVND (reference sequence). The CDR3 extends over 13 amino acids. In DNA, the CDR3 is TGTGCCAGTGAGAGAGCGTCTAACTATGGCTACACCTTC. Protein product: CASERASNYGYTF.

The chain joins TRBV30 to TRBJ1-1; D is perhaps TRBD1 (6 bases). The CDR3 is made up of 15 amino acids. Germline CDR1 and CDR2: GTSNPN and SVGIG (reference sequence). Trimming took off 0 bases at V and 2 bases at J, with 13 bases between the two ends. CDR3 sequence: CAWSVPQGKNTEAFF. The CDR3 DNA reads TGTGCCTGGAGTGTACCGCAGGGGAAAAACACTGAAGCTTTCTTT.

The chain has TRBV5-1 and TRBJ2-5; 9 bases are shared with TRBD2. With the DNA end fitting TRBJ2-7 better, the J assignment may be wrong. Germline-derived CDR1 and CDR2 are SGHRS and YFSETQ. The CDR3 sequence is 13 residues long. This CDR3 is CASSLSGSNEQYF. CDR3 sequence (DNA): TGCGCCAGCAGCCTTAGCGGGAGTAACGAGCAGTACTTC.

This sequence joins TRBV18 and TRBJ2-5; TRBD2 aligns across 9 bases. This CDR3 is 15 amino acids long. Germline V CDR1 and CDR2: KGHSH, LQKENI. The ends lost 3 bases at V and 2 bases at J; junction bases unmatched: 4. The CDR3 protein is CASSPSTSGQETQYF. CDR3 in DNA: TGTGCCAGCTCACCCTCGACTAGCGGACAAGAGACCCAGTACTTC.

The table lists this clone with a count of one. The DNA for the CDR3 is TGTGCCAGCAGCTTAGCGGTCGTGGGACAGGGAAATGAAAAACTGTTTTTT. It yields the protein CASSLAVVGQGNEKLFF. The V gene is TRBV7-9, the J gene TRBJ1-4, with 9 bases that match TRBD1. V shed 0 bases, J shed 5 bases, and the junction held 7 bases outside the gene matches. Germline CDR1 SEHNR, CDR2 FQNEAQ (reference sequence). The CDR3 length is 17 residues.

The chain combines TRBV10-3 with TRBJ2-7; the match to TRBD2 covers 10 bases. The germline V gene encodes CDR1 ENHRY and CDR2 SYGVKD. With 10 bases clipped from V and 3 bases from J, the junction kept 9 bases outside the gene matches. The CDR3 runs to 14 residues. The chain's CDR3 is CATDPSGGLYEQYF. CDR3 bases: TGTGCCACGGATCCTAGCGGGGGCCTCTACGAGCAGTACTTC.

The gene calls are TRBV6-1 and TRBJ1-5; the D is unclear. Germline V CDR1 and CDR2: MNHNS, SASEGT. V was pared by 2 bases and J by 7 bases, with 12 bases between. CDR3 size: 14 residues. The CDR3 DNA follows: TGTGCCAGCAGTGAACGAGGGTTGGAACAGCCCCAGCATTTT. Translation gives CASSERGLEQPQHF.